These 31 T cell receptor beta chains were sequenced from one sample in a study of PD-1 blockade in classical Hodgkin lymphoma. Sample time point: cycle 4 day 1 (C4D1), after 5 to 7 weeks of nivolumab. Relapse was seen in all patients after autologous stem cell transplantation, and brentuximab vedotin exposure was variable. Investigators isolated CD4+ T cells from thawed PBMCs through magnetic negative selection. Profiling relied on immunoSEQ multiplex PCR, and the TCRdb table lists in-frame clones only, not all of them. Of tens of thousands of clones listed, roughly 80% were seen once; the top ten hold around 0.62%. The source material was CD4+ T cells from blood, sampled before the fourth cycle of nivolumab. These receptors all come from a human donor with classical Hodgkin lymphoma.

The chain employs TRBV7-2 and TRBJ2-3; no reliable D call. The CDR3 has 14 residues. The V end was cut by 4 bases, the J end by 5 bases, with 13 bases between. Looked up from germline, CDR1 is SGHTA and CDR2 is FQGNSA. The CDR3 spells CASSSPPALDTQYF. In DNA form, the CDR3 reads TGTGCCAGCAGCTCCCCCCCCGCTTTAGATACGCAGTATTTT.

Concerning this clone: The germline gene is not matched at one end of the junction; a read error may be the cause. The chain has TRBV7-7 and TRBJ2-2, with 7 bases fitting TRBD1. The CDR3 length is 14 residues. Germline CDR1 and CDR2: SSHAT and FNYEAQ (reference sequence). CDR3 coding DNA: TGTGCTAGCAGCCAAGACAGGGAATCCGGGGAGCTGTTTTTT. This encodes CASSQDRESGELFF.

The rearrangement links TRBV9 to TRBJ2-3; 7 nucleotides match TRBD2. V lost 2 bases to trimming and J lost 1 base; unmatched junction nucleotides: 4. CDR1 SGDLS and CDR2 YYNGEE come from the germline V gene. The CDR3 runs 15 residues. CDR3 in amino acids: CASSVRSGGTDTQYF. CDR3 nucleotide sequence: TGTGCCAGCAGCGTCCGCAGCGGGGGCACAGATACGCAGTATTTT.

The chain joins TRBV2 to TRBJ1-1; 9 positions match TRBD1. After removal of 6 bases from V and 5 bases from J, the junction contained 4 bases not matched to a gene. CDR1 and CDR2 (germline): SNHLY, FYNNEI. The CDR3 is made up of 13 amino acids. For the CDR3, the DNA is TGTGCCAGCAGGGGACAGGGTTGGACTGAAGCTTTCTTT. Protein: CASRGQGWTEAFF.

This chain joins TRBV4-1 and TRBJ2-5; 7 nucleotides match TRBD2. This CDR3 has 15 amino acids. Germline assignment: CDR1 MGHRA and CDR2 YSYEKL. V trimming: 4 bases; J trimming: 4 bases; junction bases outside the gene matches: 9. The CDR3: CASSRGGFFRETQYF. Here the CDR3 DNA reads TGCGCCAGCAGCCGGGGGGGGTTTTTCCGAGAGACCCAGTACTTC.

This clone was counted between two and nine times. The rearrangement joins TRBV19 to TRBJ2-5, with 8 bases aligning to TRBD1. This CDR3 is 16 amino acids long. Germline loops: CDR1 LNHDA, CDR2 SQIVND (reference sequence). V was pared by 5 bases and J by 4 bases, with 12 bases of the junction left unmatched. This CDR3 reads CASSVDRGPYGETQYF. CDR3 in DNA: TGTGCCAGTAGTGTCGACAGGGGTCCGTATGGAGAGACCCAGTACTTC.

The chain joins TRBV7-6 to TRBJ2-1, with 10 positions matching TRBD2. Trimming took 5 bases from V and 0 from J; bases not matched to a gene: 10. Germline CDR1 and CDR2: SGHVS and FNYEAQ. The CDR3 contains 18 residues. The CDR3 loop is CASSPRTSGFDSYNEQFF. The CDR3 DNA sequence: TGTGCCAGCAGCCCCCGGACTAGCGGCTTCGACTCCTACAATGAGCAGTTCTTC.

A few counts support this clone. In DNA form, the CDR3 reads TGCGCCAGCAGACGGCCCGGACAGGCGGATGGCTACACCTTC. Protein: CASRRPGQADGYTF. The chain is built from TRBV4-1 and TRBJ1-2; 7 nucleotides match TRBD1. Germline CDR1 MGHRA, CDR2 YSYEKL. The CDR3 sequence is 14 residues long. After removal of 6 bases from V and 6 bases from J, the junction contained 10 bases not matched to a gene.

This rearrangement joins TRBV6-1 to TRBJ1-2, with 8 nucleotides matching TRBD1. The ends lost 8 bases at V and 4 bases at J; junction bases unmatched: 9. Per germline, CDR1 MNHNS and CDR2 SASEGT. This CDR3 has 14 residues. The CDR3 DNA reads TGTGCCAGCCGGGCCCCAGGGGGCGGCTATGGCTACACCTTC. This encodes CASRAPGGGYGYTF.

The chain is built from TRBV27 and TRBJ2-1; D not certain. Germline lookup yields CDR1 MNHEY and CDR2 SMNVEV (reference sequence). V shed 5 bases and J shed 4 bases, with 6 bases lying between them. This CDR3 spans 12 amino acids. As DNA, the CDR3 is TGTGCCAGCAGTCCCCGATACAATGAGCAGTTCTTC. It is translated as CASSPRYNEQFF.

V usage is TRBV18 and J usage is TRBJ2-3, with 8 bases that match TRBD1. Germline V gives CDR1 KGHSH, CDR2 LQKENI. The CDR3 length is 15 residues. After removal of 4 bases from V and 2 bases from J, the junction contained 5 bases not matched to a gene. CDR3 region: CASSQPGQATDTQYF. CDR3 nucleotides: TGTGCCAGCTCACAACCGGGACAGGCCACAGATACGCAGTATTTT.

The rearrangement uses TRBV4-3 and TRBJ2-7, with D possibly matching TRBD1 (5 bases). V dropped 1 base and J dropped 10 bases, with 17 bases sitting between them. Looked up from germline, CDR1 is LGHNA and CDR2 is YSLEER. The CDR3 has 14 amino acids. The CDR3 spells CASSQVESGRAQYF. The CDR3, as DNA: TGCGCCAGCAGCCAAGTAGAGTCGGGCAGGGCCCAGTACTTC.

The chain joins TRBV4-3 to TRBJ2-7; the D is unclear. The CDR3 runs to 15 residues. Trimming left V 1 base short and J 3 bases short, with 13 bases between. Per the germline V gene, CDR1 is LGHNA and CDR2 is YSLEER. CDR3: CASSQASLGYYEQYF. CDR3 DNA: TGCGCCAGCAGCCAAGCAAGTCTAGGATACTACGAGCAGTACTTC.

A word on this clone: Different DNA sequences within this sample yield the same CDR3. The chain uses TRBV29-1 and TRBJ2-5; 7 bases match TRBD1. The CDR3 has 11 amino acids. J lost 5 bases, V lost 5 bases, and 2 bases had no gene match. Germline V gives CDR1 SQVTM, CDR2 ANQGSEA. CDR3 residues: CSVQGEETQYF. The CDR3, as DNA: TGCAGCGTTCAGGGGGAGGAGACCCAGTACTTC.

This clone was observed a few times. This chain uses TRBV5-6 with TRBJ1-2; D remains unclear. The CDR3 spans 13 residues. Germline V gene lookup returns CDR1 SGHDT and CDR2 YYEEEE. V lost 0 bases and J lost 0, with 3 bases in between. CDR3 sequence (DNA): TGTGCCAGCAGCTTGGCCGCTAACTATGGCTACACCTTC. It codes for CASSLAANYGYTF.

CDR3 loop: CASSQPTGGNTEAFF. CDR3 nucleotide sequence: TGTGCCAGCAGCCAGCCGACAGGAGGGAACACTGAAGCTTTCTTT. This chain uses TRBV4-2 with TRBJ1-1; a possible D gene is TRBD1 (6 bases). The germline V and J ends were trimmed by 3 bases and 1 base, with 12 bases remaining between them. The CDR3 sequence is 15 residues long. Germline-derived CDR1 and CDR2 are LGHNA and YNFKEQ.

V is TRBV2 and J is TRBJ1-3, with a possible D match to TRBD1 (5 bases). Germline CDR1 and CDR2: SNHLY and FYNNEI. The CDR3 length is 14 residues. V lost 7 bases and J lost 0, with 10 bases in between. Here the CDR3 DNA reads TGTGCCAGCATGCTCGGGACCTCTGGAAACACCATATATTTT. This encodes CASMLGTSGNTIYF.

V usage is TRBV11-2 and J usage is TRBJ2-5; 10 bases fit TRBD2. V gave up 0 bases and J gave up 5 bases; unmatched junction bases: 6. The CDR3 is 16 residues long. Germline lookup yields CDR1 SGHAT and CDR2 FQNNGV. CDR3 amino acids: CASSLEVAGGLETQYF. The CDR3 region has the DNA TGTGCCAGCAGCTTAGAGGTAGCGGGAGGTTTGGAGACCCAGTACTTC.

CDR3 region: CASSYGSPYEQYF. Written as DNA, the CDR3 is TGTGCCAGCAGTTACGGGAGCCCCTACGAGCAGTACTTC. The rearrangement joins TRBV6-5 to TRBJ2-7; D might be TRBD2 (5 bases). The germline V gene has CDR1 MNHEY and CDR2 SVGAGI. Trimming cost V 2 bases and J 2 bases, with 7 bases left between them. CDR3 length: 13 amino acids.

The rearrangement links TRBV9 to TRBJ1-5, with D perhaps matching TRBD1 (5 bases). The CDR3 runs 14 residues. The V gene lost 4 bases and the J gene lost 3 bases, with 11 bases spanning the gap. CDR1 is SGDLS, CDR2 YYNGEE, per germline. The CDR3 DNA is TGTGCCAGCAGCCTTGGGACTTCCAATCAGCCCCAGCATTTT. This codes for CASSLGTSNQPQHF.

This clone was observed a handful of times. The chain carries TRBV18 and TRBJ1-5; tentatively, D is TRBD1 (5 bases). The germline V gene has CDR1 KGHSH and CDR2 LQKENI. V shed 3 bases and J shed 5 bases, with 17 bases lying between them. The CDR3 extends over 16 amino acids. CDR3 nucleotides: TGTGCCAGCTCACCCGGACCGGGTCTAGGGGATCAGCCCCAGCATTTT. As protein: CASSPGPGLGDQPQHF.

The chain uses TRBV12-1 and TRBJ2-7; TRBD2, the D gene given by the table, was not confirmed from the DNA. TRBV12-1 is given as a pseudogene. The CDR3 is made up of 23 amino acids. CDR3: CASSFVRGTSGSSRGLSSYEQYF. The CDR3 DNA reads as TGTGCCAGCAGCTTTGTGCGGGGGACTAGCGGGAGTTCGCGGGGGTTGAGCTCCTACGAGCAGTACTTC.

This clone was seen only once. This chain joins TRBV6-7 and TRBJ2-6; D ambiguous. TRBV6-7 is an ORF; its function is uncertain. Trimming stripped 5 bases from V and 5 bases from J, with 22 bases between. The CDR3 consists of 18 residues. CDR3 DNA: TGTGCCAGCAGTGTAATTTTGCGTTTACAAAGTCGGGCCAACGTCCTGACTTTC. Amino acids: CASSVILRLQSRANVLTF.

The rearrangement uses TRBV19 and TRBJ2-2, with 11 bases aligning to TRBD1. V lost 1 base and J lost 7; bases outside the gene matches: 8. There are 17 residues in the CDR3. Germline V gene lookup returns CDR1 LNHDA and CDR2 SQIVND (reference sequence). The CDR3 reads CASSIAVGQGANGELFF. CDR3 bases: TGTGCCAGTAGTATAGCCGTCGGACAGGGGGCCAACGGGGAGCTGTTTTTT.

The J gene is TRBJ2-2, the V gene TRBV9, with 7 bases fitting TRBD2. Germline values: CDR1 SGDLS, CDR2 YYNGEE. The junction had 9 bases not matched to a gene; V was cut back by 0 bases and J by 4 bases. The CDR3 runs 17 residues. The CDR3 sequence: CASSVGERTRGTGELFF. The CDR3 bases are TGTGCCAGCAGCGTAGGGGAGAGGACTAGGGGCACCGGGGAGCTGTTTTTT.

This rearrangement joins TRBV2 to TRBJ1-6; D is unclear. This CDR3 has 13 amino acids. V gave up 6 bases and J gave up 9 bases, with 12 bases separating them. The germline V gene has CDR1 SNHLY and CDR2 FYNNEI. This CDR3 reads CASSAQPTSPLHF. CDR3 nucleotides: TGTGCCAGCAGCGCCCAACCCACTTCACCCCTCCACTTT.

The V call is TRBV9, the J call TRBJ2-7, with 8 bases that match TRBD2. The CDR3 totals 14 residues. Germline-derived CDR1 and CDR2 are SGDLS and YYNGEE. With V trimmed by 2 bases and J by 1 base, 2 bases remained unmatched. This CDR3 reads CASSVTGGSYEQYF. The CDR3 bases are TGTGCCAGCAGCGTGACGGGAGGGTCCTACGAGCAGTACTTC.

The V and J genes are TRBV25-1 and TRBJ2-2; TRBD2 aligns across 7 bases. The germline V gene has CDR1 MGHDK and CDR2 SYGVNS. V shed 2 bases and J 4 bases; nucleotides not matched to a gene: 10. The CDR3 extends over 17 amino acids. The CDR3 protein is CASSELVLGGSTGELFF. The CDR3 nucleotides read TGTGCCAGCAGTGAACTCGTTCTCGGGGGGTCCACCGGGGAGCTGTTTTTT.

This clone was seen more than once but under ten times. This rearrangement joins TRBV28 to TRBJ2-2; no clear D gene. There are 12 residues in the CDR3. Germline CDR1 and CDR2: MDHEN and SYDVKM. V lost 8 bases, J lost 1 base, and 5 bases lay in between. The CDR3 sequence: CASAVNTGELFF. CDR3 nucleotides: TGTGCCAGCGCAGTGAACACCGGGGAGCTGTTTTTT.

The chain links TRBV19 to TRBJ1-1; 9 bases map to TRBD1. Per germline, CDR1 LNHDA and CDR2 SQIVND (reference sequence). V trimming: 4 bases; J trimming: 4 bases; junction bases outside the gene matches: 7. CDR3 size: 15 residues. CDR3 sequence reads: CASSTLQGAGTEAFF. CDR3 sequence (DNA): TGTGCCAGTAGTACTTTACAGGGGGCGGGCACTGAAGCTTTCTTT.

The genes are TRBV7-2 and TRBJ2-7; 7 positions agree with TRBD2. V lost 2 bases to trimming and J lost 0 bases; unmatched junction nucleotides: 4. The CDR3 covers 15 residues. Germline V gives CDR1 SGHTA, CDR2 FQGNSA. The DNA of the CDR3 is TGTGCCAGCAGCTTAACAGCGGGGAGCTCCTACGAGCAGTACTTC. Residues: CASSLTAGSSYEQYF.